This T cell receptor beta chain stems from a study of cytomegalovirus exposure and HLA in healthy donors. The assay was immunoSEQ multiplex PCR, and TCRdb's table has in-frame clones only and misses some. The sample contains 70,000 or so clones, over 80% of which appear only once. The CDR3 totals 17 residues. The V segment lost 4 bases and the J segment 5 bases; nucleotides outside the gene matches: 13. CDR1 LGHNA and CDR2 YSLEER come from the germline V gene. The specimen was PBMCs. The chain combines TRBV4-3 with TRBJ2-1; TRBD2 agrees at 8 bases. This sequence originates from a man aged 18 to 30 in good health and CMV-seronegative. The CDR3 region is CASSPGYGRAGNNEQFF. DNA of the CDR3: TGCGCCAGCAGCCCCGGGTACGGGAGGGCCGGGAACAATGAGCAGTTCTTC.